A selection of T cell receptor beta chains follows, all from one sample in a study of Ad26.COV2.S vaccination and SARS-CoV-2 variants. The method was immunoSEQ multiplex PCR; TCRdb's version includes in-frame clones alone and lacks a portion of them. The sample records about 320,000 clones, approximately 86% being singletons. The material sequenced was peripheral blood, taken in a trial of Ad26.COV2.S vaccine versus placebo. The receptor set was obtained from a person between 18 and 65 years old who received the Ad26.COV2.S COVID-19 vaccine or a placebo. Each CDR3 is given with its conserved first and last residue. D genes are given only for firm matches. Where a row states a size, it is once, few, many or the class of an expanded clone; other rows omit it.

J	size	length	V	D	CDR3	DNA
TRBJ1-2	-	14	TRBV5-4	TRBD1	CASSLEGAGYGYTF	TGTGCCAGCAGCCTAGAGGGGGCGGGCTATGGCTACACCTTC
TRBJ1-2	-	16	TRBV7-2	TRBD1	CASSLVQGGANYGYTF	TGTGCCAGCAGCTTAGTACAGGGGGGGGCTAACTATGGCTACACCTTC
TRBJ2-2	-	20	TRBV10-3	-	CAISGQLLTGTDTNTGELFF	TGTGCCATCAGTGGACAGTTACTTACAGGGACGGACACAAACACCGGGGAGCTGTTTTTT
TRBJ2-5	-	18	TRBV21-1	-	CASSKVKGQGPPRETQYF	TGTGCCAGCAGCAAAGTGAAGGGCCAGGGCCCCCCCAGGGAGACCCAGTACTTC
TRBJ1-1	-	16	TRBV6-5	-	CASSYSGGVKNTEAFF	TGTGCCAGCAGTTACTCTGGGGGGGTAAAGAACACTGAAGCTTTCTTT
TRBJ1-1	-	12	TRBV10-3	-	CAISVANTEAFF	TGTGCCATCAGTGTGGCTAACACTGAAGCTTTCTTT
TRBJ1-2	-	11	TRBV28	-	CAIGQLYGYTF	TGTGCCATTGGACAGCTCTATGGCTACACCTTC
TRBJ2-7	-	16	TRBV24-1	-	CATSDLLDRSSYEQYF	TGTGCCACCAGTGATTTGCTGGACAGAAGTAGCTACGAGCAGTACTTC
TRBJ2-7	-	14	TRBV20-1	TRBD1	CSASGDRVSYEQYF	TGCAGTGCTAGTGGGGACAGGGTTTCCTACGAGCAGTACTTC
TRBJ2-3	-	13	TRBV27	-	CASRPDRPDTQYF	TGTGCCAGCAGACCTGACAGGCCAGATACGCAGTATTTT
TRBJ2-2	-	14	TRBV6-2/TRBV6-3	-	CASSYGGLVGELFF	TGTGCCAGCAGTTACGGAGGGCTTGTCGGGGAGCTGTTTTTT
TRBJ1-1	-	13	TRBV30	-	CAWSVQRVSGAFF	TGTGCCTGGAGTGTACAGAGGGTTTCGGGGGCTTTCTTT
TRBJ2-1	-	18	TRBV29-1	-	CSVVEDSGATQSSNEQFF	TGCAGCGTTGTCGAAGATTCGGGGGCGACCCAATCATCCAATGAGCAGTTCTTC
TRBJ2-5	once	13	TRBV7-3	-	CASTQGPGETQYF	TGTGCCAGCACCCAGGGGCCGGGGGAGACCCAGTACTTC